Shown below are 14 T cell receptor beta chains from a single sample sequenced in a study of OX40 agonist ivuxolimab in advanced cancers. Data came from immunoSEQ multiplex PCR; TCRdb stores just in-frame clones and leaves some out. The sample lists 55,000 to 65,000 clones; around 90% were seen once. The input for sequencing was CD4+ or CD8+ T cells sorted from blood, taken in a trial of the OX40 agonist ivuxolimab. The receptors here all came from an adult with an advanced solid tumor such as melanoma, head and neck, liver or kidney cancer.

The CDR3 sequence is CASRVRGTDTQYF. CDR3 sequence (DNA): TGTGCCAGCAGGGTGAGGGGCACAGATACGCAGTATTTT. J is TRBJ2-3 and V is TRBV6-5, with D perhaps matching TRBD2 (5 bases). V was clipped by 6 bases and J by 1 base, with 8 bases between them. The CDR3 extends over 13 amino acids. Germline V lookup: CDR1 MNHEY, CDR2 SVGAGI.

V gene TRBV10-2 combines with J gene TRBJ2-2, with 9 bases fitting TRBD2. Germline V gene data show CDR1 as WSHSY and CDR2 as SAAADI. Unmatched junction bases numbered 6, after V lost 2 bases and J lost 2 bases. This CDR3 is built from 17 residues. The CDR3, as DNA: TGCGCCAGCAGTGAGCAGGCGGGAGGGTATAACACCGGGGAGCTGTTTTTT. Its protein product is CASSEQAGGYNTGELFF.

V gene TRBV30 combines with J gene TRBJ2-1; D call uncertain. Per germline, CDR1 GTSNPN and CDR2 SVGIG (reference sequence). V lost 0 bases and J lost 2, with 8 bases in between. The CDR3 covers 14 residues. CDR3 sequence reads: CAWSVPHPYNEQFF. In DNA, the CDR3 is TGTGCCTGGAGTGTCCCTCATCCCTACAATGAGCAGTTCTTC.

The chain carries TRBV5-1 and TRBJ2-2; D is undetermined. The CDR3 is 13 residues long. CDR1 SGHRS and CDR2 YFSETQ come from the germline V gene. Between the trimmed V and J ends, which lost 4 bases and 7 bases, there was a span of 11 bases. The CDR3 DNA is TGCGCCAGCAGCAGCTTTATAAGCGGGGAGCTGTTTTTT. Its protein product is CASSSFISGELFF.

The count of this clone is one. The chain joins TRBV7-6 to TRBJ1-3, with a tentative D call TRBD1 (6 bases). The germline V and J ends were trimmed by 7 bases and 0 bases, with 16 bases remaining between them. The CDR3 runs 16 residues. The germline V gene has CDR1 SGHVS and CDR2 FNYEAQ. The CDR3 spells CASITEGHYSGNTIYF. CDR3 bases: TGTGCCAGCATCACGGAGGGACATTACTCTGGAAACACCATATATTTT.

This clone was observed a single time. This chain connects TRBV9 to TRBJ2-1, with D perhaps matching TRBD2 (7 bases). Trimming took off 7 bases at V and 2 bases at J, with 16 bases between the two ends. Germline V gives CDR1 SGDLS, CDR2 YYNGEE. The CDR3 is made up of 15 amino acids. The CDR3 bases are TGTGCCAGCGAACGGGGGGCGAACGCCTACAATGAGCAGTTCTTC. This gives the protein CASERGANAYNEQFF.

The chain links TRBV7-2 to TRBJ2-1; D perhaps matches TRBD2 (6 bases). The V end lost 6 bases, the J end lost 0 bases, and 12 bases lay between the germline ends. This CDR3 region has 15 residues. CDR1 is SGHTA and CDR2 is FQGNSA in the germline V gene. CDR3 nucleotides: TGTGCCAGCAGGATAGCCGGGAGCTCCTACAATGAGCAGTTCTTC. It is translated as CASRIAGSSYNEQFF. Looking up the rest from reference TRBV7-2 and TRBJ2-1 gives the full variable domain: GAGVSQSPSNKVTEKGKDVELRCDPISGHTALYWYRQSLGQGLEFLIYFQGNSAPDKSGLPSDRFSAERTGGSVSTLTIQRTQQEDSAVYLCASRIAGSSYNEQFFGPGTRLTVL.

The gene calls are TRBV11-2 and TRBJ2-3; weak D call: TRBD2 (5 bases). CDR3 size: 16 residues. Per the germline V gene, CDR1 is SGHAT and CDR2 is FQNNGV. Trimming shortened V by 5 bases and J by 0 bases, and 15 bases separated the two germline ends. The CDR3 bases are TGTGCCAGCAGCCCTGGACTGAGAATTAGCACAGATACGCAGTATTTT. Translating gives CASSPGLRISTDTQYF.

The chain employs TRBV10-2 and TRBJ2-1, with D perhaps TRBD2 (6 bases). Germline CDR1 is WSHSY and CDR2 is SAAADI. The V gene lost 5 bases and the J gene lost 5 bases, with 13 bases spanning the gap. The CDR3 loop spans 14 amino acids. The CDR3 nucleotides read TGCGCCAGCAGTCGAGGAGGGACCCACAATGAGCAGTTCTTC. Amino acid sequence: CASSRGGTHNEQFF.

This clone was seen a single time. The chain carries TRBV11-2 and TRBJ2-7, with a weak D call TRBD2 (6 bases). Trimming removed 5 bases from V and 3 bases from J, with 20 bases in between. The germline gives CDR1 SGHAT, CDR2 FQNNGV. This CDR3 spans 16 amino acids. The CDR3 loop is CASSISLSGPYYEQYF. CDR3 nucleotide sequence: TGTGCCAGCAGCATAAGCCTTAGCGGACCTTACTACGAGCAGTACTTC.

J is TRBJ2-1 and V is TRBV28, with 8 positions matching TRBD2. This CDR3 is 14 amino acids long. The ends lost 5 bases at V and 7 bases at J; junction bases unmatched: 7. The germline V gene has CDR1 MDHEN and CDR2 SYDVKM. The CDR3: CASSLGTSKNEQFF. The CDR3 nucleotides are TGTGCCAGCAGTCTTGGGACTAGTAAGAATGAGCAGTTCTTC.

The chain carries TRBV30 and TRBJ2-1; no definite D call. The V gene lost 2 bases and the J gene lost 6 bases, with 11 bases spanning the gap. Germline assignment: CDR1 GTSNPN and CDR2 SVGIG (reference sequence). There are 13 residues in the CDR3. CDR3 protein: CAWSLVLRNEQFF. As DNA, the CDR3 is TGTGCCTGGAGTCTGGTTCTACGCAATGAGCAGTTCTTC.

The chain recombines TRBV2 with TRBJ1-1; D may be TRBD1 (6 bases). This CDR3 spans 14 amino acids. The germline V gene encodes CDR1 SNHLY and CDR2 FYNNEI. The ends were cut back, 5 bases at V and 1 base at J, with 11 bases in the middle. This CDR3 is CASSQGYGNTEAFF. In nucleotides, the CDR3 is TGTGCCAGCAGTCAGGGGTATGGGAACACTGAAGCTTTCTTT.

This chain uses TRBV5-4 with TRBJ2-3, with a tentative D call TRBD2 (6 bases). The CDR3 covers 16 residues. CDR1 is SGHNT, CDR2 YYREEE, per germline (reference sequence). Deletions cut 0 bases from V and 6 bases from J, with 17 bases between. The CDR3: CASSLGGGAASDTQYF. CDR3 coding DNA: TGTGCCAGCAGCTTGGGGGGAGGTGCGGCCTCGGATACGCAGTATTTT.